This T cell receptor (beta chain) stems from a study of B cell selection in AIRE deficiency. CD4+CD127+ cells were sorted as the conventional CD4 T cells. Germline values: CDR1 SQVTM, CDR2 ANQGSEA. CDR3 size: 12 residues. The V and J ends lost 4 bases and 5 bases, in that order; junction bases with no gene match: 3. Of note for this clone: What it binds is not known.

TCRdb's table, derived via immunoSEQ multiplex PCR, lists solely in-frame clones and lacks some. This table holds about 25,000 clones, around 97% found once. Findings of the study overall: TCRbeta-only data showed 30% to 40% of shared healthy Treg sequences in healthy Tconv.

This receptor was identified in a human donor with AIRE deficiency. Sequencing input: conventional CD4+ T cells sorted from PBMCs. The chain has TRBV29-1 and TRBJ1-2; 8 nucleotides agree with TRBD1. CDR3 amino acids: CSVARQGYGYTF. The CDR3 nucleotides are TGCAGCGTTGCAAGACAGGGGTATGGCTACACCTTC.